This record concerns one T cell receptor beta chain sequence. It was across several immunoSEQ plates that each subset's genomic DNA was evenly split. In replicate PCRs of sorted subsets, approximately 190 ng DNA, about 30,000 T cell genomes, was used. As originally analysed: From ImmunoSEQ came sequences covering only the junction and carrying no quality scores, so filtering differed. This table comes from immunoSEQ multiplex PCR, and its TCRdb copy is limited to in-frame clones, with some not included. V and J calls and clone size are given by that table; D and trimming were obtained from the DNA. The table lists about 320,000 clones, around 86% of them singletons, with around 16% in the top ten. This sample is drawn from a study of shared clonotypes between healthy human individuals. Study-level information: The plates for each donor numbered three CD4 naive, three CD4 memory, two CD8 naive and one CD8 memory.

The source of this sequence is a man aged 18 to 30 in good health. The sample taken for sequencing was memory CD8+ T cells sorted from blood. Subset defined: CD45RO+ cells pooled with CCR7-negative TemRA cells.

CDR3 loop: CARSFNADPPTSSYNSPLHF. The CDR3 bases are TGTGCCAGAAGCTTTAACGCCGACCCCCCCACGAGCTCCTATAATTCACCCCTCCACTTT. V usage is TRBV5-3 and J usage is TRBJ1-6; no definite D call. TRBV5-3 is labeled an ORF, and its function is uncertain. The CDR3 sequence is 20 residues long. Deletions cut 2 bases from V and 0 bases from J, with 21 bases between.